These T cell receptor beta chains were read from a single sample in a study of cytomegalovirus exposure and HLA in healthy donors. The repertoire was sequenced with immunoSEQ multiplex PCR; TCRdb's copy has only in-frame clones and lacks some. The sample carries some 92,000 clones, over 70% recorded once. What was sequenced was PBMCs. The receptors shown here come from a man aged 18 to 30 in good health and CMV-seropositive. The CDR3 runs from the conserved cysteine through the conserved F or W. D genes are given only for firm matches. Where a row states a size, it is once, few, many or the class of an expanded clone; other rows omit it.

CAITPGSPDTQYF,TGTGCCATCACCCCGGGGAGCCCAGATACGCAGTATTTT,.,TRBV10-3,.,TRBJ2-3
CASSLQGYEQYF,TGTGCCAGCAGCTTACAGGGTTACGAGCAGTACTTC,.,TRBV5-6,.,TRBJ2-7
CASSVGLAGNTDTQYF,TGTGCCAGCAGCGTCGGACTAGCGGGGAACACAGATACGCAGTATTTT,TRBD2,TRBV5-8,.,TRBJ2-3
CASSLGRGATYNEQFF,TGCGCCAGCAGCTTGGGGCGGGGGGCCACCTACAATGAGCAGTTCTTC,TRBD2,TRBV5-1,.,TRBJ2-1
CATSGTDYEQYF,TGTGCCACCTCCGGGACAGACTACGAGCAGTACTTC,TRBD1,TRBV10-3,few,TRBJ2-7
CASSERSSYEQYF,TGTGCCAGCAGTGAAAGGAGCTCCTACGAGCAGTACTTC,.,TRBV6-1,.,TRBJ2-7
CASSPPSEETQYF,TGTGCCAGCTCACCACCGTCGGAAGAGACCCAGTACTTC,.,TRBV18,.,TRBJ2-5
CASSYGGGHNEQFF,TGTGCCAGCAGTTACGGGGGGGGGCACAATGAGCAGTTCTTC,.,TRBV6-5,.,TRBJ2-1
CASSLSSDTQYF,TGTGCCAGCAGCTTGTCGTCGGATACGCAGTATTTT,.,TRBV5-4,.,TRBJ2-3
CASSSSGLSTDTQYF,TGCGCCAGCAGCTCGTCCGGACTTAGCACAGATACGCAGTATTTT,.,TRBV5-1,.,TRBJ2-3
CASSRSGGAYETQYF,TGTGCCAGCAGTAGAAGCGGGGGGGCATACGAGACCCAGTACTTC,TRBD2,TRBV6-1,.,TRBJ2-5
CASSDYSGGSGNTIYF,TGCGCCAGCAGCGACTACTCAGGGGGCTCTGGAAACACCATATATTTT,TRBD1,TRBV4-1,once,TRBJ1-3
CAIQSGQGDYGYTF,TGTGCCATTCAATCGGGACAGGGGGACTATGGCTACACCTTC,TRBD1,TRBV10-3,.,TRBJ1-2
CSVARTTNTEAFF,TGCAGCGTTGCCCGGACAACCAACACTGAAGCTTTCTTT,.,TRBV29-1,.,TRBJ1-1
CASSQAPGTGDTYEQYF,TGTGCCAGCAGCCAAGCCCCCGGGACAGGGGATACCTACGAGCAGTACTTC,TRBD1,TRBV14,.,TRBJ2-7
CAISEARGGWYGYTF,TGTGCCATCAGTGAGGCGAGGGGGGGCTGGTATGGCTACACCTTC,.,TRBV10-3,few,TRBJ1-2
CASSGGGGLSQPQHF,TGTGCCAGTAGCGGCGGAGGGGGCCTAAGTCAGCCCCAGCATTTT,TRBD1,TRBV19,.,TRBJ1-5
CASSQETLISYEQYF,TGCGCCAGCAGCCAAGAGACACTTATCTCCTACGAGCAGTACTTC,.,TRBV4-1,few,TRBJ2-7
CASSFDRGPVLTF,TGTGCCAGCAGCTTTGACAGGGGCCCGGTCTTAACCTTC,TRBD1,TRBV7-8,.,TRBJ1-2
CASRLDGNEKLFF,TGTGCCAGCAGACTAGACGGTAATGAAAAACTGTTTTTT,.,TRBV28,.,TRBJ1-4
CASSYSQGSGNTIYF,TGTGCCAGCAGTTACTCGCAGGGGTCGGGAAACACCATATATTTT,.,TRBV6-6,.,TRBJ1-3
CSTSSGEETQYF,TGCAGCACAAGCAGTGGGGAGGAGACCCAGTACTTC,.,TRBV29-1,.,TRBJ2-5
CASSQDLRASGGALPYEQYF,TGTGCCAGCAGCCAAGATCTCAGGGCTAGCGGGGGGGCCTTGCCTTACGAGCAGTACTTC,TRBD2,TRBV4-2,.,TRBJ2-7
CASSLGVGAYNEQFF,TGTGCCAGCAGCTTGGGCGTAGGGGCCTACAATGAGCAGTTCTTC,.,TRBV5-6,.,TRBJ2-1
CASSAKGWTTEAFF,TGTGCCAGCAGTGCGAAGGGGTGGACGACTGAAGCTTTCTTT,.,TRBV6-1,few,TRBJ1-1
CASSLFGGGRGQETQYF,TGTGCCAGCAGCTTATTTGGGGGGGGCAGGGGCCAAGAGACCCAGTACTTC,.,TRBV7-3,.,TRBJ2-5
CASSDKGRTYEQYF,TGTGCCAGCAGTGATAAGGGGCGGACCTACGAGCAGTACTTC,.,TRBV6-1,.,TRBJ2-7
CASSERFGNEKLFF,TGTGCCAGCAGTGAAAGGTTCGGGAATGAAAAACTGTTTTTT,.,TRBV6-1,.,TRBJ1-4